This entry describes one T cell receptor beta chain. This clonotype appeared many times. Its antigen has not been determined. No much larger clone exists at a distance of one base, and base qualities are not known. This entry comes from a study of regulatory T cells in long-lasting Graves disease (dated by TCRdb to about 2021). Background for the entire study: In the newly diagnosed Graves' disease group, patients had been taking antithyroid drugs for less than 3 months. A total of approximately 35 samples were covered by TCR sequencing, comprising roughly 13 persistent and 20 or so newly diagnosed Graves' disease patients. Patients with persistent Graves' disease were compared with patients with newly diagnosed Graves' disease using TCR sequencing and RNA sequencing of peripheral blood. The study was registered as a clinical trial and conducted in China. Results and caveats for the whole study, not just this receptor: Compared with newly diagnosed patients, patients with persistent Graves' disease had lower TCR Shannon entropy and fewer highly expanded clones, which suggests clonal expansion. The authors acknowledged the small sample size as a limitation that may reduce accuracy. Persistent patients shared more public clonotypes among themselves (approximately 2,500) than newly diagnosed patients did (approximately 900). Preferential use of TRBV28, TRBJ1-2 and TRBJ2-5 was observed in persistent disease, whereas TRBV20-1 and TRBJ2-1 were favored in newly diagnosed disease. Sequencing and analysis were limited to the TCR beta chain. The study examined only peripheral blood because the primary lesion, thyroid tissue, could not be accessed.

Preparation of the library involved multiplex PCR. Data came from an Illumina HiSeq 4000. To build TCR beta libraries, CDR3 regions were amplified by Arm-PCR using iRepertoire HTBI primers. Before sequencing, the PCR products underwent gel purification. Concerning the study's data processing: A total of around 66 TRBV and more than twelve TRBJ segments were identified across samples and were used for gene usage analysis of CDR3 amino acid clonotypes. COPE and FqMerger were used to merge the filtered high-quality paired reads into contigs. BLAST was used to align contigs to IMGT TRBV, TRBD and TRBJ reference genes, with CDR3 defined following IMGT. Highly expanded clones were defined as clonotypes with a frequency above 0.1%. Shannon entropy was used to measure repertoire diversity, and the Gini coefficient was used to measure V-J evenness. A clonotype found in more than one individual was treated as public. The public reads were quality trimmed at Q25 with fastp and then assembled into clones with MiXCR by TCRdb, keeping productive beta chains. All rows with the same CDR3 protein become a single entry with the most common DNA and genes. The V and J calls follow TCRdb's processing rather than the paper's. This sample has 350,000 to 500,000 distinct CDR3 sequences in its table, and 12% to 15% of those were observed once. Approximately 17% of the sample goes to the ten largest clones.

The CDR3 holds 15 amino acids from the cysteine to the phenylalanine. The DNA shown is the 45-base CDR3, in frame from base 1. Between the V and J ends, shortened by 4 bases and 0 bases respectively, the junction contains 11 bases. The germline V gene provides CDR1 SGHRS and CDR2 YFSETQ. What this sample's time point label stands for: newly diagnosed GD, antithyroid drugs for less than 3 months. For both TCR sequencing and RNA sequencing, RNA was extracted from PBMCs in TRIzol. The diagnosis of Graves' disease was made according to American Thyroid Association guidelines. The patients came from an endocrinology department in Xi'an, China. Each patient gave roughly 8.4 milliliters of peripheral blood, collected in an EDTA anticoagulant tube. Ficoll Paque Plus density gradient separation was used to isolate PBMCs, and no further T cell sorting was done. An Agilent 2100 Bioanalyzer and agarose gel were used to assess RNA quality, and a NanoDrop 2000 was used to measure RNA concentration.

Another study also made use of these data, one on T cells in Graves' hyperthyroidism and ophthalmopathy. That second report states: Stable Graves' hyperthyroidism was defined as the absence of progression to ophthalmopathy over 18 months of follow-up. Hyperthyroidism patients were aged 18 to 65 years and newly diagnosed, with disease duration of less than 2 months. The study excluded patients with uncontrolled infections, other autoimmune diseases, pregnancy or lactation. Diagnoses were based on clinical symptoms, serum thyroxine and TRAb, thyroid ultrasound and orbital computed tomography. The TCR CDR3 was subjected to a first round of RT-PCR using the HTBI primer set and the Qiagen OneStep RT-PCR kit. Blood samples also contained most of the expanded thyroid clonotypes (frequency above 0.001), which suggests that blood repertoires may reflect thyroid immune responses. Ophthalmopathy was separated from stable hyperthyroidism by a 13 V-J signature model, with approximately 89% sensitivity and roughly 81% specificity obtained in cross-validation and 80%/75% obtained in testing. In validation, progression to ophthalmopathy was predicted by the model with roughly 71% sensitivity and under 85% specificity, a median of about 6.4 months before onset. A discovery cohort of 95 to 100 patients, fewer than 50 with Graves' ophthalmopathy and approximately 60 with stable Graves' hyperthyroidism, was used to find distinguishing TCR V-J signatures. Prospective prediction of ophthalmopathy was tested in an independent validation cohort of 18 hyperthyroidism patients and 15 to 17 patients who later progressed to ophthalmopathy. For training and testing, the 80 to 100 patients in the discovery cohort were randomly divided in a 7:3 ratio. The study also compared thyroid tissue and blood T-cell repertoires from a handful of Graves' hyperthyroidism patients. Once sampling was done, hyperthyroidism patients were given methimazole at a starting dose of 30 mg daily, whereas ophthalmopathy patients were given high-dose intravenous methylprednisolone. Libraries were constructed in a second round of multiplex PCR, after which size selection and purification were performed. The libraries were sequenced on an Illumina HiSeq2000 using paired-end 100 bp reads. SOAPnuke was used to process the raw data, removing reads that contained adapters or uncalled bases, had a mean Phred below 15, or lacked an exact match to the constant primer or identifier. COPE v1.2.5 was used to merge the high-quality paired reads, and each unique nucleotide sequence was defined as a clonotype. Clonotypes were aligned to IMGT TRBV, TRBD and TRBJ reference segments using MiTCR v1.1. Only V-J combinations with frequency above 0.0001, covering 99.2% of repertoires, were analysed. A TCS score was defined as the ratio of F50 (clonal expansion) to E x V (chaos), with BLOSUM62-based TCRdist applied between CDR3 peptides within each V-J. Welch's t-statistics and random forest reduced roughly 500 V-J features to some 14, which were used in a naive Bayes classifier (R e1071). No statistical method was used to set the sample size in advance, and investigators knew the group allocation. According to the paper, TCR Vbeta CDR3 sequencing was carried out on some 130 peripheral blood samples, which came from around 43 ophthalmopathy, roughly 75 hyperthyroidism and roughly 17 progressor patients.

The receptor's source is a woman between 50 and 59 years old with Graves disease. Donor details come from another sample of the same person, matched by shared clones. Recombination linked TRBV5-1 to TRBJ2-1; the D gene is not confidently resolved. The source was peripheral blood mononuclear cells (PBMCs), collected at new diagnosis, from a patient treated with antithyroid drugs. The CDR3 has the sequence CASSPTASSYNEQFF. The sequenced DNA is TGCGCCAGCAGCCCGACCGCAAGCTCCTACAATGAGCAGTTCTTC.